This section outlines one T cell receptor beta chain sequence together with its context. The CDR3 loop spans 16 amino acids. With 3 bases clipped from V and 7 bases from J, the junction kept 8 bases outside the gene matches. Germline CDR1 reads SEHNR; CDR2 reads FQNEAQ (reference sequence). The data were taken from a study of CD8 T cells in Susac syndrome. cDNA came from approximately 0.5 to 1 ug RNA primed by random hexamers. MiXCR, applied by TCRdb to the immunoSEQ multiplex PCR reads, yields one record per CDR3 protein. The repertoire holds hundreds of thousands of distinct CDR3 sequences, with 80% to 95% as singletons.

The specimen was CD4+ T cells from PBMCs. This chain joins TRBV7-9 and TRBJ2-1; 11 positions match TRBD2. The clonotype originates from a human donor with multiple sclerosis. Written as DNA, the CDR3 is TGTGCCAGCAGCTTCTTACTAGCGGGAGCTGGTAATGAGCAGTTCTTC. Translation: CASSFLLAGAGNEQFF.